Below are 15 T cell receptor beta chains sequenced from a single sample in a study of blood T cell repertoires in COVID-19. Here immunoSEQ multiplex PCR was the method, and the copy in TCRdb shows in-frame clones only, minus some. The repertoire has roughly 190,000 clones, roughly 80% of them found once; the top ten carry 11%. The specimen sequenced was peripheral blood. The receptors stem from a woman aged 40-49 years with COVID-19, enrolled during active disease.

This clone was counted between two and nine times. This sequence joins TRBV4-2 and TRBJ2-1, with unresolved D. With 4 bases removed from V and 10 bases from J, the gap between germline ends came to 23 bases. This CDR3 contains 16 residues. Germline V gene lookup returns CDR1 LGHNA and CDR2 YNFKEQ. The CDR3 region is CASSLLSGTQGGEQFF. In DNA form, the CDR3 reads TGTGCCAGCAGCCTACTATCCGGCACTCAAGGCGGCGAGCAGTTCTTC.

The chain links TRBV11-2 to TRBJ2-6; D might be TRBD1 (6 bases). Trimming removed 1 base from V and 12 bases from J, with 16 bases in between. Germline CDR1 and CDR2: SGHAT and FQNNGV. The CDR3 totals 15 residues. DNA of the CDR3: TGTGCCAGCAGCTTAGTAGAGGGGGAAGACGGCGTCCTGACTTTC. Translated, it gives CASSLVEGEDGVLTF.

V usage is TRBV15 and J usage is TRBJ2-2, with 9 nucleotides matching TRBD1. CDR1 LNHNV and CDR2 YYDKDF come from the germline V gene (reference sequence). The junction had 5 bases not matched to a gene; V was cut back by 2 bases and J by 13 bases. CDR3 length: 13 residues. The CDR3 DNA reads TGTGCCACCAGCAGAACAACGGACAGGGGGCTGTTTTTT. Protein: CATSRTTDRGLFF. Drawing the rest from reference TRBV15 and TRBJ2-2, the complete variable domain is DAMVIQNPRYQVTQFGKPVTLSCSQTLNHNVMYWYQQKSSQAPKLLFHYYDKDFNNEADTPDNFQSRRPNTSFCFLDIRSPGLGDTAMYLCATSRTTDRGLFFGEGSRLTVL.

The chain uses TRBV28 and TRBJ2-6; 8 nucleotides agree with TRBD1. Germline V gene lookup returns CDR1 MDHEN and CDR2 SYDVKM. With 7 bases clipped from V and 2 bases from J, the junction kept 7 bases outside the gene matches. The CDR3 runs to 16 residues. CDR3 region: CASKGQEMAGANVLTF. The CDR3 coding sequence is TGTGCCAGCAAGGGACAGGAAATGGCTGGGGCCAACGTCCTGACTTTC.

Turning to this clone: The sample carries other DNA sequences with the same CDR3. The rearrangement joins TRBV2 to TRBJ2-5; TRBD2 is a possible D gene (6 bases). The CDR3 sequence is 14 residues long. The V gene lost 2 bases and the J gene lost 4 bases, with 11 bases spanning the gap. Germline values: CDR1 SNHLY, CDR2 FYNNEI. The CDR3 spells CASSEPAGGETQYF. As DNA, the CDR3 is TGTGCCAGCAGTGAACCTGCCGGGGGAGAGACCCAGTACTTC.

V gene TRBV14 combines with J gene TRBJ2-1; weak D call: TRBD2 (5 bases). The germline CDR1 and CDR2 sequences are SGHDN and FVKESK. This CDR3 is 13 amino acids long. V lost 0 bases, J lost 9 bases, and 9 bases lay in between. The CDR3 reads CASSQDIGSEQFF. Written as DNA, the CDR3 is TGTGCCAGCAGCCAAGATATAGGGAGTGAGCAGTTCTTC.

This chain links TRBV2 with TRBJ1-2; D is unresolved. The CDR3 length is 11 residues. V shed 7 bases and J shed 5 bases, with 8 bases lying between them. Germline loops: CDR1 SNHLY, CDR2 FYNNEI. Written as DNA, the CDR3 is TGTGCCAGCAATGACTTATATGGCTACACCTTC. Translated, it gives CASNDLYGYTF.

The V gene is TRBV7-9, the J gene TRBJ1-2, with TRBD1 matching 8 bases. Germline assignment: CDR1 SEHNR and CDR2 FQNEAQ (reference sequence). With 4 bases clipped from V and 8 bases from J, the junction kept 9 bases outside the gene matches. CDR3 length equals 14 residues. For the CDR3, the DNA is TGTGCCAGCAGCTCAAACCAGGGGGCGAGAGGCTACACCTTC. As protein: CASSSNQGARGYTF.

This clone turned up a few times. The chain joins TRBV4-1 to TRBJ1-1; D call uncertain. The CDR3 is made up of 16 amino acids. Trimming shortened V by 3 bases and J by 1 base, and 15 bases separated the two germline ends. The V gene's germline CDR1 is MGHRA and CDR2 YSYEKL. DNA of the CDR3: TGCGCCAGCAGCCATGTAATAGGGAGCCGGAACACTGAAGCTTTCTTT. It yields the protein CASSHVIGSRNTEAFF.

V is TRBV5-6 and J is TRBJ2-7; TRBD1 agrees at 8 bases. J lost 6 bases, V lost 0 bases, and 5 bases had no gene match. Germline CDR1 reads SGHDT; CDR2 reads YYEEEE. CDR3 length: 14 residues. The CDR3 coding sequence is TGTGCCAGCAGCTTGGTTTCAGGGGGCGGCGAGCAGTACTTC. Protein product: CASSLVSGGGEQYF.

The chain employs TRBV5-1 and TRBJ2-5; 11 bases map to TRBD1. The junction had 5 bases not matched to a gene; V was cut back by 4 bases and J by 3 bases. Germline V lookup: CDR1 SGHRS, CDR2 YFSETQ. The CDR3 length is 15 residues. As DNA, the CDR3 is TGCGCCAGCAGCAGAGGGGACAGGGGGAAAGAGACCCAGTACTTC. The encoded protein is CASSRGDRGKETQYF. The whole variable domain, remainder taken from reference TRBV5-1 and TRBJ2-5, is KAGVTQTPRYLIKTRGQQVTLSCSPISGHRSVSWYQQTPGQGLQFLFEYFSETQRNKGNFPGRFSGRQFSNSRSEMNVSTLELGDSALYLCASSRGDRGKETQYFGPGTRLLVL.

The rearrangement joins TRBV4-1 to TRBJ1-2, with a tentative D call TRBD1 (5 bases). The CDR3 is 15 amino acids. Trimming shortened V by 0 bases and J by 3 bases, and 11 bases separated the two germline ends. The germline gives CDR1 MGHRA, CDR2 YSYEKL. In DNA form, the CDR3 reads TGCGCCAGCAGCCAAGATATCGGGGGTTACTATGGCTACACCTTC. Its protein product is CASSQDIGGYYGYTF.

The chain's CDR3 is CASLQSSGANVLTF. In DNA, the CDR3 is TGTGCCAGTCTACAGAGCTCTGGGGCCAACGTCCTGACTTTC. V is TRBV6-5 and J is TRBJ2-6; D is unresolved. Trimming left V 9 bases short and J 0 bases short, with 9 bases between. Germline V gives CDR1 MNHEY, CDR2 SVGAGI. CDR3 length: 14 amino acids.

The chain carries TRBV18 and TRBJ2-2, with TRBD2 matching over 9 bases. The CDR3 extends over 18 amino acids. The germline gives CDR1 KGHSH, CDR2 LQKENI. V was pared by 1 base and J by 0 bases, with 6 bases of the junction left unmatched. CDR3 amino acids: CASSPRETSGANTGELFF. For the CDR3, the DNA is TGTGCCAGCTCACCACGGGAGACTAGCGGCGCGAACACCGGGGAGCTGTTTTTT.

The chain links TRBV18 to TRBJ1-2, with TRBD1 matching 10 bases. V lost 4 bases to trimming and J lost 6 bases; unmatched junction nucleotides: 5. Germline CDR1 reads KGHSH; CDR2 reads LQKENI. This CDR3 has 14 amino acids. The CDR3 loop reads CASSQTGGADGYTF. The CDR3 DNA reads TGTGCCAGCTCACAGACAGGGGGCGCGGATGGCTACACCTTC.